One T cell receptor (beta chain) is described in this entry. This record belongs to a study of T cell responses to AZD1222 COVID-19 vaccine. Here immunoSEQ multiplex PCR was the method, and the copy in TCRdb shows in-frame clones only, minus some. The sample yields about 48,000 clones, over 75% seen once. Trimming stripped 2 bases from V and 4 bases from J, with 5 bases between. The CDR3 loop spans 13 amino acids. Per germline, CDR1 MNHEY and CDR2 SVGEGT. Source: peripheral blood, taken 28 days after the second AZD1222 dose. V usage is TRBV6-2 or TRBV6-3 and J usage is TRBJ1-4; D gene uncertain. The clonotype was recovered from an adult who received the AZD1222 COVID-19 vaccine. In nucleotides, the CDR3 is TGTGCCAGCAGTTACAGGGATAATGAAAAACTGTTTTTT. The encoded protein is CASSYRDNEKLFF.